This T cell receptor (beta chain) was captured in a study of T cell responses to AZD1222 COVID-19 vaccine. For the study at large: The analysis combined second doses at about 4 or about 12 weeks.

Study conclusions and caveats: It was only five to seven AZD1222 recipients who were seropositive at baseline. The breadth and depth of Spike-specific TCRs increased once two AZD1222 doses had been given.

Turning to this clone: No antigen is known for it.

The germline V gene encodes CDR1 SGHNT and CDR2 YENEEA. V dropped 4 bases and J dropped 2; count of bases not matched to a gene: 3. The CDR3 loop spans 15 amino acids. Libraries were prepared by immunoSEQ multiplex PCR; TCRdb keeps only in-frame clonotypes and omits some of them. Of about 90,000 clones detected, 70% to 90% appear once; the ten largest clones hold under 9%. This material consisted of peripheral blood, taken on day 0 of AZD1222 vaccination. This clonotype was sampled from an adult in good health. V gene TRBV11-3 combines with J gene TRBJ2-5, with 11 bases aligning to TRBD2. In nucleotides, the CDR3 is TGTGCCAGCAGCTCTCTAGCGGGAGGACAAGAGACCCAGTACTTC. Its translation is CASSSLAGGQETQYF. Full variable domain (missing parts from reference TRBV11-3 and TRBJ2-5): EAGVVQSPRYKIIEKKQPVAFWCNPISGHNTLYWYLQNLGQGPELLIRYENEEAVDDSQLPKDRFSAERLKGVDSTLKIQPAELGDSAVYLCASSSLAGGQETQYFGPGTRLLVL.